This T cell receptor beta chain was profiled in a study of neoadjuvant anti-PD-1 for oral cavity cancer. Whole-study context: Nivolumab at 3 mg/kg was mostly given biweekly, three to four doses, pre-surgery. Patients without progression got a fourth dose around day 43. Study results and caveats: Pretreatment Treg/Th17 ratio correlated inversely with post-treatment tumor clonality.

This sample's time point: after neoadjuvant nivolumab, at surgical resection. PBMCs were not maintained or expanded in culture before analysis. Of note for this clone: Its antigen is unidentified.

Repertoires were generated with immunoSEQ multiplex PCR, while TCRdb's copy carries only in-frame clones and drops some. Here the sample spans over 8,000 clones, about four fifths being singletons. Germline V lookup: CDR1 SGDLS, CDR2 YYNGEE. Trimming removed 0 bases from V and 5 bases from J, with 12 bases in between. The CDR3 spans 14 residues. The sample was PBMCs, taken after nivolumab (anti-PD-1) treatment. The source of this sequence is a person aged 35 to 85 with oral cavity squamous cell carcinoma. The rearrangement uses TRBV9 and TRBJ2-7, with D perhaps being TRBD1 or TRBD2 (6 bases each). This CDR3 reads CASSVAYRGDEQYF. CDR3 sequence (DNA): TGTGCCAGCAGCGTAGCATATAGGGGGGACGAGCAGTACTTC.